The 14 T cell receptor beta chains below were found in one sample sequenced in a study of cytomegalovirus exposure and HLA in healthy donors. With 60 Vbeta and 13 Jbeta primers, the PCR was carried out. Assay: immunoSEQ multiplex PCR; the TCRdb copy retains only in-frame clones and omits some. The profile covers 84,000 or so clones, with 65% to 85% appearing a single time and over 3% taken by the ten largest. Sequenced sample: PBMCs. These receptors were collected from a man aged 50 or older in good health and CMV-seronegative.

Only a few counts were recorded for this clone. The V and J genes are TRBV6-1 and TRBJ1-1; D perhaps matches TRBD1 (6 bases). The germline CDR1 and CDR2 sequences are MNHNS and SASEGT. V dropped 2 bases and J dropped 11 bases, with 15 bases sitting between them. The CDR3 loop spans 13 amino acids. The CDR3 DNA reads TGTGCCAGCAGTGAAAGGGGAGGGGGAGCCGCTTTCTTT. Residues: CASSERGGGAAFF.

V is TRBV4-1 and J is TRBJ2-5, with 7 bases lining up with TRBD2. Germline V gene data show CDR1 as MGHRA and CDR2 as YSYEKL. This CDR3 is built from 15 residues. The trim removed 1 base at V and 4 bases at J, leaving 6 bases unmatched. The CDR3 spells CASSQVLAEGETQYF. CDR3 bases: TGCGCCAGCAGCCAAGTGCTAGCGGAGGGAGAGACCCAGTACTTC.

This chain connects TRBV27 to TRBJ2-3; possible D gene TRBD2, 5 bases. There are 15 residues in the CDR3. From germline, CDR1 is MNHEY and CDR2 SMNVEV (reference sequence). Trimming removed 6 bases at V and 4 bases at J, with 17 bases between. As DNA, the CDR3 is TGTGCCAGCAGATGGTCAACTAGTGACGCAGATACGCAGTATTTT. It yields the protein CASRWSTSDADTQYF.

The CDR3 DNA is TGTGCCAGCAGTGGGACAGGGGGCGCGCGGGGCTACACCTTC. Amino acid sequence: CASSGTGGARGYTF. This chain links TRBV7-9 with TRBJ1-2, with 12 positions matching TRBD1. Trimming at V came to 6 bases and at J to 8 bases, leaving 7 bases not matched to a gene. The CDR3 runs to 14 residues. CDR1 SEHNR and CDR2 FQNEAQ come from the germline V gene (reference sequence).

The chain joins TRBV28 to TRBJ1-1, with D possibly being TRBD1 (5 bases). Deletions cut 7 bases from V and 1 base from J, with 16 bases between. This CDR3 comprises 15 residues. Germline CDR1 reads MDHEN; CDR2 reads SYDVKM. CDR3 coding DNA: TGTGCCAGCATTTCGGGAGGGAGGGGGAACACTGAAGCTTTCTTT. Residues: CASISGGRGNTEAFF.

The chain combines TRBV28 with TRBJ2-2, with 8 bases fitting TRBD1. Germline V gene data show CDR1 as MDHEN and CDR2 as SYDVKM. The CDR3 contains 15 residues. The junction had 9 bases not matched to a gene; V was cut back by 5 bases and J by 7 bases. For the CDR3, the DNA is TGTGCCAGCAGTCCCCGGGACAGGAGGGACGGGGAGCTGTTTTTT. Translated: CASSPRDRRDGELFF.

The chain uses TRBV27 and TRBJ2-5; D may be TRBD1 (6 bases). Matching the DNA end better, TRBJ2-7 makes the J call doubtful. Germline V gives CDR1 MNHEY, CDR2 SMNVEV (reference sequence). CDR3 length: 14 residues. CDR3 amino acids: CASSPQGIAYEQYF. DNA for the CDR3: TGTGCCAGCAGTCCACAGGGAATCGCCTACGAGCAGTACTTC.

CDR3 DNA sequence: TGTGCCAGCAGCCCTCAGGGAACCGGGGAGCTGTTTTTT. This encodes CASSPQGTGELFF. This chain connects TRBV7-3 to TRBJ2-2; D is perhaps TRBD1 (5 bases). With 5 bases removed from V and 5 bases from J, the gap between germline ends came to 9 bases. Germline V gene lookup returns CDR1 SGHTA and CDR2 FQGTGA. The CDR3 covers 13 residues.

Ten or more counts support this clone. The genes are TRBV7-2 and TRBJ1-2; possible D gene TRBD1, 6 bases. The germline V gene encodes CDR1 SGHTA and CDR2 FQGNSA. The CDR3 runs 12 residues. V lost 5 bases and J 4 bases, leaving 8 bases between the germline ends. In DNA form, the CDR3 reads TGTGCCAGCAGCCTGACAGGCTATGGCTACACCTTC. Translation: CASSLTGYGYTF.

The J gene is TRBJ1-2, the V gene TRBV5-6; D is perhaps TRBD1 (5 bases). Trimming removed 0 bases at V and 1 base at J, with 16 bases between. CDR3 length: 17 residues. CDR1 SGHDT and CDR2 YYEEEE come from the germline V gene. The CDR3 DNA is TGTGCCAGCAGCTTGGGGCTAAAGAGGGGAGGTAACTATGGCTACACCTTC. It codes for CASSLGLKRGGNYGYTF.

The V and J genes are TRBV14 and TRBJ2-5; 15 positions match TRBD2. Germline CDR1 and CDR2: SGHDN and FVKESK. The CDR3 spans 18 residues. The CDR3 DNA is TGTTCCCACTGGGCCTCGAGGACTAGCGGGGGGGCGGGAGAGACCCAGTACTTC. Its translation is CSHWASRTSGGAGETQYF.

This clone was counted once. This chain links TRBV7-2 with TRBJ1-3, with TRBD1 matching over 9 bases. Germline assignment: CDR1 SGHTA and CDR2 FQGNSA. Unmatched junction bases numbered 9, after V lost 5 bases and J lost 4 bases. The CDR3 spans 16 residues. CDR3 sequence: CASSNTGTGWGNTIYF. The CDR3 region has the DNA TGTGCCAGCAGCAACACCGGGACAGGGTGGGGAAACACCATATATTTT.

This sequence joins TRBV19 and TRBJ2-4; no clear D. V dropped 3 bases and J dropped 9 bases, with 12 bases sitting between them. This CDR3 has 13 amino acids. Germline CDR1 reads LNHDA; CDR2 reads SQIVND (reference sequence). As DNA, the CDR3 is TGTGCCAGTAGTATGCCAGGTTTGTCCATTCAGTACTTC. Translation gives CASSMPGLSIQYF.

This clone occurred a few times. The CDR3 bases are TGTGCCAGCAGTCTCGCAGGGGGCAGGGGTGAAAAACTGTTTTTT. It encodes CASSLAGGRGEKLFF. This chain joins TRBV27 and TRBJ1-4, with TRBD1 matching over 8 bases. After removal of 5 bases from V and 7 bases from J, the junction contained 9 bases not matched to a gene. The length of the CDR3 is 15 residues. Germline CDR1 reads MNHEY; CDR2 reads SMNVEV (reference sequence).